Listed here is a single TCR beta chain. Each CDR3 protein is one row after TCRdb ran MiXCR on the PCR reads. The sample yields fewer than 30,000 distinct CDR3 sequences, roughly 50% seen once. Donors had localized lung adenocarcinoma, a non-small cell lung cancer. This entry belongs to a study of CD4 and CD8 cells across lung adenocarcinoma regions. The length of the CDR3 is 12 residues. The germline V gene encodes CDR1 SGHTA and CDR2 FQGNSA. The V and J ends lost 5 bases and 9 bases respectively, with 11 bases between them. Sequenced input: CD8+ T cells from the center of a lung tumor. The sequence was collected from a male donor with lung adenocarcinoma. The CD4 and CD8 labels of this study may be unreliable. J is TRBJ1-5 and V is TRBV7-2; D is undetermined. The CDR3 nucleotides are TGTGCCAGCAGCATAGAGGGTAGGCCCCAGCATTTT. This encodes CASSIEGRPQHF.